This T cell receptor beta chain was found in a study of blood T cell repertoires in COVID-19. About the research overall: The United States, Italy and Spain were the sources of the acute and convalescent COVID-19 samples.

Per germline, CDR1 MNHEY and CDR2 SMNVEV (reference sequence). This CDR3 has 14 amino acids. V shed 2 bases and J shed 2 bases, with 9 bases lying between them. Method: immunoSEQ multiplex PCR; TCRdb's copy keeps in-frame clones and lacks some. Found here are around 140,000 clones, roughly 90% of them singletons; the top ten hold about 4.5%. The cohort comprised adults aged roughly 18 to 95 years residing in 20 to 25 US areas. Cohorts were based on clinical histories the participants reported. Donors in Cohort 3 counted as recovered after two negative PCRs, clearance, or symptom resolution. The sequence was obtained from a man aged 50 to 60 who had recovered from COVID-19. The gene calls are TRBV27 and TRBJ2-5; D not certain. Sequenced material: PBMCs or T cells enriched from blood (not recorded which). CDR3 bases: TGTGCCAGCAGTTTACCGCCACTTCAAGAGACCCAGTACTTC. This encodes CASSLPPLQETQYF.